A selection of T cell receptor beta chains follows, all from one sample in a study of metastatic and nonmetastatic thyroid tumors. TCRdb reprocessed the PCR reads via MiXCR. Of about 45,000 clones in the sample, approximately 4.1% are singletons; the top ten hold less than 10%. Sequenced sample: blood. All receptors come from a female donor with papillary thyroid cancer or a benign thyroid nodule (not recorded which). Some clones in this sample may be carry-over from other donors' samples. CDR3s include the opening cysteine and the closing phenylalanine or tryptophan. D genes are given only for firm matches. Clone size reads once, few, many, or a class if the clone is expanded.

d_gene	v_gene	j_gene	abundance	CDR3aa	CDR3nt
.	TRBV4-1	TRBJ2-5	many	CASSQGQFGPQETQYF	TGCGCCAGCAGCCAAGGACAGTTTGGGCCCCAAGAGACCCAGTACTTC
TRBD2	TRBV6-2/TRBV6-3	TRBJ2-3	medium-sized	CASEYLKKASGRTDTQYF	TGTGCCAGCGAATATCTCAAGAAGGCTAGCGGACGCACAGATACGCAGTATTTT
.	TRBV13	TRBJ2-1	many	CASRKGAYNEQFF	TGTGCCAGCAGAAAGGGGGCCTACAATGAGCAGTTCTTC
.	TRBV20-1	TRBJ2-3	many	CSARKSAGQTTDTQYF	TGCAGTGCTAGGAAGTCGGCGGGACAGACCACAGATACGCAGTATTTT
.	TRBV5-1	TRBJ1-4	many	CASTLGDTGPGEKLFF	TGCGCCAGCACCCTAGGGGACACTGGTCCAGGTGAAAAACTGTTTTTT
.	TRBV27	TRBJ1-1	many	CASSLEGFSEAFF	TGTGCCAGCAGCTTAGAGGGGTTTTCTGAAGCTTTCTTT
.	TRBV6-4	TRBJ2-3	few	CASSVRGSADTQYF	TGTGCCAGCAGTGTGAGGGGGTCGGCAGATACGCAGTATTTT
.	TRBV13	TRBJ1-2	many	CASSLGRGGEDGYTF	TGTGCCAGCAGCTTAGGCCGTGGAGGGGAGGATGGCTACACCTTC
.	TRBV6-1	TRBJ2-7	many	CASRADRSSYEQYF	TGTGCCAGCAGGGCCGACAGAAGCTCCTACGAGCAGTACTTC
TRBD1	TRBV6-1	TRBJ2-5	many	CASKTPGGQETQYF	TGTGCCAGCAAAACTCCAGGGGGACAGGAGACCCAGTACTTC
.	TRBV20-1	TRBJ1-5	many	CSARDLSGGPSQPQHF	TGCAGTGCTAGAGATCTTTCGGGGGGGCCGAGTCAGCCCCAGCATTTT
.	TRBV5-1	TRBJ2-7	many	CASSLAVVSYEQYF	TGCGCCAGCAGCTTGGCGGTGGTAAGCTACGAGCAGTACTTC
.	TRBV4-2	TRBJ1-1	few	CASSQDYRRDTEAFF	TGTGCCAGCAGCCAAGATTACCGGAGGGACACTGAAGCTTTCTTT